A single sample gave rise to the 27 T cell receptor beta chains below, sequenced in a study of shared clonotypes between healthy human individuals. Sequencing was performed with immunoSEQ multiplex PCR; in TCRdb, only in-frame clones are kept and a portion is missing. Of more than 400,000 clones listed, almost 80% were seen once; the top ten hold about 12%. The sample comprised PBMCs. The receptors derive from a woman aged 40 to 50 in good health. Some clones in this sample may be carry-over from other donors' samples.

The chain couples TRBV7-2 to TRBJ2-1, with D possibly matching TRBD2 (6 bases). The V gene's germline CDR1 is SGHTA and CDR2 FQGNSA. The CDR3 is 15 amino acids. The ends were cut back, 1 base at V and 6 bases at J, with 13 bases in the middle. The CDR3 bases are TGTGCCAGCAGCTTAGTTATCGGGAGTCCCAATGAGCAGTTCTTC. Its translation: CASSLVIGSPNEQFF.

V usage is TRBV2 and J usage is TRBJ2-7; 11 bases agree with TRBD1. The CDR3 loop spans 15 amino acids. From germline, CDR1 is SNHLY and CDR2 FYNNEI. V trimming: 3 bases; J trimming: 2 bases; junction bases outside the gene matches: 3. The CDR3 reads CASSEQGQGAYEQYF. CDR3 DNA sequence: TGTGCCAGCAGTGAGCAGGGACAGGGGGCCTACGAGCAGTACTTC.

This clone was seen a handful of times. A far bigger clonotype differs at one base, so this is likely a read error. Other DNA sequences in the sample encode the same CDR3. V and J are TRBV2 and TRBJ1-1; 9 bases are shared with TRBD1. This CDR3 region has 13 residues. Trimming took 6 bases from V and 8 from J; bases not matched to a gene: 7. Germline loops: CDR1 SNHLY, CDR2 FYNNEI. In DNA form, the CDR3 reads TGTGCCAGCAGGGCGGACAGGGGCTCCGAAGCTTTCTTT. It encodes CASRADRGSEAFF.

This rearrangement joins TRBV2 to TRBJ1-4; maybe TRBD1 (5 bases). From germline, CDR1 is SNHLY and CDR2 FYNNEI. V was pared by 7 bases and J by 2 bases, with 14 bases between. There are 15 residues in the CDR3. CDR3 in DNA: TGTGCCAGCACTTTATCGGGACTCACTAATGAAAAACTGTTTTTT. It yields the protein CASTLSGLTNEKLFF.

This chain joins TRBV2 and TRBJ2-2, with 10 bases lining up with TRBD2. The CDR3 runs 16 residues. CDR1 and CDR2 from the germline V gene are SNHLY and FYNNEI. Germline trimming cut 7 bases from V and 3 bases from J; bases unmatched to any gene: 8. The CDR3 sequence is CASKASGSLDTGELFF. CDR3 sequence (DNA): TGTGCCAGCAAGGCTAGCGGGAGTTTGGACACCGGGGAGCTGTTTTTT.

The rearrangement uses TRBV7-9 and TRBJ1-1, with D possibly being TRBD1 (5 bases). V was trimmed by 5 bases and J by 5 bases, leaving 18 bases between them. In germline, CDR1 is SEHNR, CDR2 FQNEAQ (reference sequence). The CDR3 contains 15 residues. Written as DNA, the CDR3 is TGTGCCAGCAGCCCTAAGGCAGGGCAGAAAACTGAAGCTTTCTTT. This encodes CASSPKAGQKTEAFF.

This chain links TRBV6-5 with TRBJ2-7; TRBD1 matches 7 bases. V lost 6 bases, J lost 3 bases, and 8 bases stayed unmatched. The germline gives CDR1 MNHEY, CDR2 SVGAGI. The CDR3 spans 14 residues. This CDR3 reads CASRGDRESYEQYF. In DNA form, the CDR3 reads TGTGCCAGCAGAGGGGACAGAGAAAGCTACGAGCAGTACTTC.

For this clone: One end of the junction is discordant with germline, which a read error may explain. The gene calls are TRBV7-7 and TRBJ1-1; no clear D gene. The CDR3 has 13 residues. Germline V CDR1 and CDR2: SSHAT, FNYEAQ (reference sequence). As DNA, the CDR3 is TGTGCTAGCAGCTTAGATCTGAACACTGAAGCTTTCTTT. It is translated as CASSLDLNTEAFF.

The genes are TRBV2 and TRBJ2-2; D perhaps matches TRBD1 (5 bases). The V end lost 6 bases, the J end lost 1 base, and 9 bases lay between the germline ends. The CDR3 is 14 residues long. CDR1 is SNHLY, CDR2 FYNNEI, per germline. In DNA form, the CDR3 reads TGTGCCAGCAGGACAAGGGGGAACACCGGGGAGCTGTTTTTT. It is translated as CASRTRGNTGELFF.

This chain joins TRBV4-3 and TRBJ2-1; D may be TRBD2 (6 bases). The CDR3 consists of 17 residues. The germline CDR1 and CDR2 sequences are LGHNA and YSLEER. V gave up 0 bases and J gave up 8 bases, with 20 bases separating them. As DNA, the CDR3 is TGCGCCAGCAGCCAAGATTTCGGGGGAACTGGGGGGTATGAGCAGTTCTTC. Translation: CASSQDFGGTGGYEQFF.

The chain links TRBV14 to TRBJ1-6; no firm D call. The CDR3 loop spans 13 amino acids. The germline CDR1 and CDR2 sequences are SGHDN and FVKESK. The V and J ends lost 6 bases and 9 bases respectively, with 12 bases between them. DNA for the CDR3: TGTGCCAGCAGTCTACAGCGTGGTTCACCCCTCCACTTT. It specifies CASSLQRGSPLHF. Complete variable domain (other parts from reference TRBV14 and TRBJ1-6): EAGVTQFPSHSVIEKGQTVTLRCDPISGHDNLYWYRRVMGKEIKFLLHFVKESKQDESGMPNNRFLAERTGGTYSTLKVQPAELEDSGVYFCASSLQRGSPLHFGNGTRLTVT.

This clone came up once. J is TRBJ1-5 and V is TRBV6-5; possibly TRBD1 for D (5 bases). V lost 2 bases and J 0 bases, leaving 8 bases between the germline ends. The CDR3 covers 15 residues. Germline V CDR1 and CDR2: MNHEY, SVGAGI. CDR3 sequence: CASSYTGDSNQPQHF. The CDR3 nucleotides are TGTGCCAGCAGTTACACAGGAGATAGCAATCAGCCCCAGCATTTT.

This clone came up a few times. The rearrangement uses TRBV6-6 and TRBJ2-1, with D hard to call. Germline CDR1 is MNHNY and CDR2 is SVGAGI (reference sequence). The CDR3 contains 12 residues. V lost 3 bases and J 9 bases, leaving 9 bases between the germline ends. The CDR3 DNA reads TGTGCCAGCAGTTATGTCGGAGTTGAGCAGTTCTTC. This codes for CASSYVGVEQFF.

This clone was seen a few times. The chain recombines TRBV5-4 with TRBJ2-7; TRBD2 might be the D (5 bases). This CDR3 contains 13 residues. Trimming pared 0 bases from V and 6 bases from J, leaving 10 bases between. Germline V CDR1 and CDR2: SGHNT, YYREEE (reference sequence). The CDR3 coding sequence is TGTGCCAGCAGCTTGGACGGGATTGGCGAGCAGTACTTC. Amino acids: CASSLDGIGEQYF. Looking up the rest from reference TRBV5-4 and TRBJ2-7 gives the full variable domain: ETGVTQSPTHLIKTRGQQVTLRCSSQSGHNTVSWYQQALGQGPQFIFQYYREEENGRGNFPPRFSGLQFPNYSSELNVNALELDDSALYLCASSLDGIGEQYFGPGTRLTVT.

The V gene is TRBV11-3, the J gene TRBJ2-5; 7 positions agree with TRBD2. The V segment lost 1 base and the J segment 5 bases; nucleotides outside the gene matches: 7. The CDR3 has 15 residues. The germline V gene encodes CDR1 SGHNT and CDR2 YENEEA. The CDR3 region is CASSLAGGIGETQYF. The DNA of the CDR3 is TGTGCCAGCAGCTTAGCGGGAGGAATCGGGGAGACCCAGTACTTC.

The chain recombines TRBV4-1 with TRBJ2-2; no definite D call. Germline values: CDR1 MGHRA, CDR2 YSYEKL. V was shortened by 6 bases and J by 4 bases, with 30 bases between the two germline ends. This CDR3 spans 20 amino acids. CDR3 nucleotide sequence: TGCGCCAGCAGACCCACTCTCGTCGGTGACCCTAGAAGGTTCACCGGGGAGCTGTTTTTT. The encoded protein is CASRPTLVGDPRRFTGELFF.

V gene TRBV9 combines with J gene TRBJ2-5, with 13 bases aligning to TRBD2. From germline, CDR1 is SGDLS and CDR2 YYNGEE. V gave up 0 bases and J gave up 11 bases; unmatched junction bases: 13. The CDR3 has 17 amino acids. CDR3: CASSVAGGTSGEREQYF. CDR3 DNA: TGTGCCAGCAGCGTAGCAGGGGGGACTAGCGGGGAACGGGAGCAGTACTTC.

The rearrangement uses TRBV19 and TRBJ2-7, with 10 bases fitting TRBD1. Trimming took 5 bases from V and 6 from J; bases not matched to a gene: 4. Germline assignment: CDR1 LNHDA and CDR2 SQIVND (reference sequence). This CDR3 contains 13 residues. CDR3 DNA sequence: TGTGCCAGTAGTCTTGGACAGGGGGGCGAGCAGTACTTC. Amino acids: CASSLGQGGEQYF.

This chain uses TRBV10-3 with TRBJ2-7, with 12 bases matching TRBD2. CDR1 is ENHRY, CDR2 SYGVKD, per germline. V lost 8 bases and J lost 3; bases outside the gene matches: 8. The CDR3 has 15 residues. DNA of the CDR3: TGTGCCATCCAAGCGACTAGCGGGAGTGTCTACGAGCAGTACTTC. It is translated as CAIQATSGSVYEQYF.

The chain links TRBV5-1 to TRBJ2-5, with a possible D match to TRBD1 (5 bases). V lost 4 bases and J 0 bases, leaving 10 bases between the germline ends. CDR3 length equals 14 residues. Germline V lookup: CDR1 SGHRS, CDR2 YFSETQ. The CDR3 DNA is TGCGCCAGCAGCCGACAGTCGTACCAAGAGACCCAGTACTTC. Translation gives CASSRQSYQETQYF.

V and J are TRBV6-5 and TRBJ2-2; tentatively, D is TRBD1 (5 bases). Trimming removed 3 bases at V and 5 bases at J, with 10 bases between. CDR1 is MNHEY, CDR2 SVGAGI, per germline. The CDR3 covers 14 residues. The CDR3 loop reads CASSYGARTGELFF. CDR3 bases: TGTGCCAGCAGTTATGGGGCGCGTACCGGGGAGCTGTTTTTT.

The CDR3 is CSVVKPYRTGYTF. The DNA for the CDR3 is TGCAGCGTTGTGAAGCCATACAGGACTGGCTACACCTTC. The genes are TRBV29-1 and TRBJ1-2; weak D call: TRBD1 (5 bases). From germline, CDR1 is SQVTM and CDR2 ANQGSEA. The V and J ends lost 4 bases and 7 bases respectively, with 16 bases between them. The CDR3 spans 13 residues.

This chain links TRBV27 with TRBJ1-4, with D maybe TRBD1 (6 bases). CDR3 length: 13 amino acids. V was clipped by 6 bases and J by 7 bases, with 12 bases between them. The germline V gene encodes CDR1 MNHEY and CDR2 SMNVEV (reference sequence). This CDR3 is CASRGGGSEKLFF. CDR3 in DNA: TGTGCCAGCAGGGGGGGCGGGAGTGAAAAACTGTTTTTT.

This chain connects TRBV7-3 to TRBJ2-5; perhaps TRBD1 as D (7 bases). Germline values: CDR1 SGHTA, CDR2 FQGTGA. The V end lost 2 bases, the J end lost 4 bases, and 14 bases lay between the germline ends. The CDR3 is made up of 15 amino acids. The CDR3 region is CASSLRRGVGETQYF. The CDR3 coding sequence is TGTGCCAGCAGCTTACGCAGGGGGGTAGGAGAGACCCAGTACTTC. Supplemented by reference TRBV7-3 and TRBJ2-5, the full variable domain reads GAGVSQTPSNKVTEKGKYVELRCDPISGHTALYWYRQSLGQGPEFLIYFQGTGAADDSGLPNDRFFAVRPEGSVSTLKIQRTERGDSAVYLCASSLRRGVGETQYFGPGTRLLVL.

With respect to this clone: The same CDR3 arises from other DNA sequences in this sample as well. This sequence joins TRBV27 and TRBJ1-2; 10 nucleotides match TRBD1. Germline V CDR1 and CDR2: MNHEY, SMNVEV (reference sequence). The ends lost 0 bases at V and 3 bases at J; junction bases unmatched: 1. This CDR3 comprises 15 residues. CDR3 sequence reads: CASSLSTGGDYGYTF. CDR3 DNA sequence: TGTGCCAGCAGTTTATCGACAGGGGGCGACTATGGCTACACCTTC.

This chain connects TRBV7-9 to TRBJ2-5; D ambiguous. The V end lost 3 bases, the J end lost 3 bases, and 8 bases lay between the germline ends. Germline V gene data show CDR1 as SEHNR and CDR2 as FQNEAQ (reference sequence). CDR3 length equals 13 residues. The CDR3 bases are TGTGCCAGCAGCTTCAGAGTAGAAGAGACCCAGTACTTC. This translates into CASSFRVEETQYF.

The chain has TRBV4-1 and TRBJ2-2, with D possibly TRBD2 on 6 matching bases. V lost 2 bases, J lost 8 bases, and 18 bases lay in between. Per the germline V gene, CDR1 is MGHRA and CDR2 is YSYEKL. The CDR3 consists of 16 residues. CDR3 region: CASSQYPGSSVGELFF. CDR3 bases: TGCGCCAGCAGCCAATATCCCGGGAGCTCCGTGGGGGAGCTGTTTTTT.